This T cell receptor beta chain was identified in a study of blood T cell repertoires in COVID-19. In the study overall: Samples of COVID-19 (acute and convalescent) were obtained from the United States, Italy and Spain. Sources were T cells, B-cell-depleted T cells, or PBMCs; the material itself was cDNA or gDNA.

As processed by the authors: Estimates of nucleated cell counts were drawn from the amplification of reference gene primers. Profiled with immunoSEQ multiplex PCR; TCRdb holds only in-frame clones, not every one. V and J calls and clone size are given by that table; D and trimming were obtained from the DNA. This table holds tens of thousands of clones, approximately 80% found once. The CDR3 has 14 amino acids. Trimming shortened V by 2 bases and J by 1 base, and 8 bases separated the two germline ends. Germline V lookup: CDR1 SGHTA, CDR2 FQGNSA. The sample comprised peripheral blood. The gene calls are TRBV7-2 and TRBJ1-1; D gene ambiguous. The clonotype originates from a man in his 70s with active or convalescent COVID-19. The CDR3 DNA follows: TGTGCCAGCAGCTTACGCCAGAAGAACACTGAAGCTTTCTTT. Translation gives CASSLRQKNTEAFF.